This T cell receptor beta chain was recorded in a study of a mutant IDH1 vaccine in newly diagnosed glioma. Across the whole study: Patients arrived already treated with radiotherapy, temozolomide, or both, most having had both.

Sequenced by immunoSEQ multiplex PCR; TCRdb stores in-frame clones only, minus some. This table holds approximately 100,000 clones, roughly 89% found once. Regarding time point: baseline, week 1 (first vaccination visit). Treatment given: pre-vaccination baseline after standard-of-care therapy. The CDR3 runs to 15 residues. The junction had 7 bases not matched to a gene; V was cut back by 6 bases and J by 0 bases. Per germline, CDR1 MDHEN and CDR2 SYDVKM. Sequences were derived from PBMCs, sampled from a glioma patient treated with radiotherapy, temozolomide or both. The chain carries TRBV28 and TRBJ2-7, with 8 bases fitting TRBD2. The receptor comes from a woman in her forties or fifties with glioma. CDR3 sequence (DNA): TGTGCCAGCAGGACAGCCGGGACTAGCTCCTACGAGCAGTACTTC. Its protein product is CASRTAGTSSYEQYF.